The clone carrying this T cell receptor beta chain came up many times. This sample is part of a study of CD8+CD57+ T cells in acquired aplastic anemia. TCR beta VDJ and CDR3 were profiled, and genomic DNA was the template. In TCRdb, the reads were re-called with MiXCR into one record per CDR3 protein. The data show approximately 200,000 distinct CDR3 sequences, under 50% seen once. Deletions cut 4 bases from V and 4 bases from J, with 16 bases between. The V gene's germline CDR1 is SNHLY and CDR2 FYNNEI. The CDR3 spans 15 residues. The authors sequenced patients whose flow cytometry had shown CD8+CD57+ cell expansion.

This clonotype was sampled from a human donor with aplastic anemia. Sequences were obtained from sorted CD4+, CD8+, or CD8+CD57+ T cells (not recorded which) from PBMCs. The V and J genes are TRBV2 and TRBJ1-1, with D possibly being TRBD1 (5 bases). CDR3 loop: CASSGGIERFTEAFF. The CDR3 bases are TGTGCCAGCAGTGGGGGGATCGAACGCTTCACTGAAGCTTTCTTT.